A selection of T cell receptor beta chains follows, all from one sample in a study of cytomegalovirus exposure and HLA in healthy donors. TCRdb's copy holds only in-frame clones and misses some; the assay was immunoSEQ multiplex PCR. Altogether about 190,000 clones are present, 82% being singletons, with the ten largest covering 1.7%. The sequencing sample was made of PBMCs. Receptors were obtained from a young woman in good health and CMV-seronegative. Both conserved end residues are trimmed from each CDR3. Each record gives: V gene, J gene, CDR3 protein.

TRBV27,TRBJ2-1,ASNQLAGEVGEQF
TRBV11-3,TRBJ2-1,ASSLDLLAAYNEQF
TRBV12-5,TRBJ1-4,ASGLAVYRDRASTNEKLF
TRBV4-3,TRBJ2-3,ASSQGGLDTQY
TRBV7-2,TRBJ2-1,ASSLQGLFSYNEQF
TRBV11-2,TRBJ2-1,ASSLVAGSYNEQF
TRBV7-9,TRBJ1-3,SSSLSIAGGAFGNTIY
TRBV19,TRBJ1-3,ASSPTGQRLASGNTIY
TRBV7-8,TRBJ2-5,ASTRQVQETQY
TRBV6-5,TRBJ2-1,ASSRGLAGDNEQF
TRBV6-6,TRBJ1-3,ASRRDSNSGNTIY
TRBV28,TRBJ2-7,ASKTSGDEQY
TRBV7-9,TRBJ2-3,ASGHPAAGLAVGTDTQY
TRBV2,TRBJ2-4,ASSERDRGFYIQY
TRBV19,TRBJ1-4,ASSSREKLF
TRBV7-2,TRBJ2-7,ASSPTSGIDTYEQY
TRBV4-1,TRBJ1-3,ASSQEPGAGNTIY
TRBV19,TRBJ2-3,ASSLRESGTDTQY
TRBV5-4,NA,ASSGQGDLYEQY
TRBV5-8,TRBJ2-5,ASSLGSAGARQETQY
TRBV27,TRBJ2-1,ASSFAPGASGVRYNEQF
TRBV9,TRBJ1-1,ASSPMTGTVTEAF
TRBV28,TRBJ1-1,ASTVVAINTEAF
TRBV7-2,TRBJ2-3,ASSLDYTSTDTQY
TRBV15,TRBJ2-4,ATSRDSGQGRNIQY
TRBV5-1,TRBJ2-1,ASRPSGRSGNEQF
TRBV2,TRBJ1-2,ASLPRGRGYT
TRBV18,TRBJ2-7,ASSPSGRAGSPYEQY
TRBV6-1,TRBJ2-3,ASSETMAGGLTDTQY
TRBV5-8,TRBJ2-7,ASSPGLAGGEQY
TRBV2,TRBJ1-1,ASRIKQGQDTEAF
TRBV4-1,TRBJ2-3,ASSQGVTDTQY
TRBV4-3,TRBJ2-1,ASSQDWERESVNEQF
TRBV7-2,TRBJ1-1,ASSSNGAKSEAF
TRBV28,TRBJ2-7,ASSPRGKGSGVLEQY
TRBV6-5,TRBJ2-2,ASSGGTGVGELF
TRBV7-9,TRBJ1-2,ASSLLPGQGVTGYT
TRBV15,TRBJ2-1,ATQMTTSPNPHSYNEQF
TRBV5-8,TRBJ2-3,ASSLRPRPDTQY
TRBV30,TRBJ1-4,AWSVGTGIQKLF
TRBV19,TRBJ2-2,ASSIVPLAGGGTGELF
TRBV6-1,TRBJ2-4,ASSDGGLGNIQY
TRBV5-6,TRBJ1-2,ASSFAGGYGYT
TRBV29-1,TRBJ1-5,SVAGEGDFQPQH
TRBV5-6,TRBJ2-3,ASTELRDTQY